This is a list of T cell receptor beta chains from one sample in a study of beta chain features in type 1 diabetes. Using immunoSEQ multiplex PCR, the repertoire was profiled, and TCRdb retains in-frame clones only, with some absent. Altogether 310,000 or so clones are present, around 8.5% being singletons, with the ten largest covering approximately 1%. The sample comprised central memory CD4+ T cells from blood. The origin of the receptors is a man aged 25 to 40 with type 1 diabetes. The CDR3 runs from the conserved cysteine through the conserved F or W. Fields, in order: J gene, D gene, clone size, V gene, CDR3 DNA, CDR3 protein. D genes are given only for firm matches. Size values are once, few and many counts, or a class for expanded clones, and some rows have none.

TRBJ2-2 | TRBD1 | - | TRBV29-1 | TGCAGCGTAACCGGGACAGGGTCCGGATGGGAGCTGTTTTTT | CSVTGTGSGWELFF
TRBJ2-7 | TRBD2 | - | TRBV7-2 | TGTGCCAGCCGGGAGGGGCTCGAGCAGTACTTC | CASREGLEQYF
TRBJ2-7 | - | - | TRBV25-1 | TGTGCCAGCAGTGAAGCCCGACAGGAAGCTTTCTACGAGCAGTACTTC | CASSEARQEAFYEQYF
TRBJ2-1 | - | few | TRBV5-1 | TGCGCCAGCAGCGGGGCGGGGAGGCCAGAATACAATGAGCAGTTCTTC | CASSGAGRPEYNEQFF
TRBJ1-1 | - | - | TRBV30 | TGTGCCTGGAAAGTCTCCGCTGAAGCTTTCTTT | CAWKVSAEAFF
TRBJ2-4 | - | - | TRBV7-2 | TGTGCCAGCAGCGCTCAGAATGGCGACATTCAGTACTTC | CASSAQNGDIQYF
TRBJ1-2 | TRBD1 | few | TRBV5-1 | TGCGCCAGCAGCTTGGGACAGGGGAATTACTATGGCTACACCTTC | CASSLGQGNYYGYTF
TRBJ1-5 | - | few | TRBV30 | TGTGCCACCTGTGAGGGTCTGTTTCAGCCCCAGCATTTT | CATCEGLFQPQHF
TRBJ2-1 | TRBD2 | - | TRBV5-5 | TGTGCCAGCAGCTCTGGGAGGGTTGAGCAGTTCTTC | CASSSGRVEQFF
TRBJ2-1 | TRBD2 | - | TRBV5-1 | TGCGCCAGCAGCTTACTAGCGGGGGCCAACAATGAGCAGTTCTTC | CASSLLAGANNEQFF
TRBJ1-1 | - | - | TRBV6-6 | TGTGCCAGCAGTTATTATAATGGAGGGGACCCTGAAGCTTTCTTT | CASSYYNGGDPEAFF
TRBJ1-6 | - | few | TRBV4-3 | TGCGCCAGCAGTCTGCAGGGAGGGAATTCACCCCTCCACTTT | CASSLQGGNSPLHF
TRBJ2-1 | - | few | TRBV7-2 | TGTGCCAGCAGCTTAGAATCAAATGAGCAGTTCTTC | CASSLESNEQFF
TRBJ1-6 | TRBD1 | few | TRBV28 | TGTGCCAGCAGTGAAGGACAGGGTAATTCACCCCTCCACTTT | CASSEGQGNSPLHF
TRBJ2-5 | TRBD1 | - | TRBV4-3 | TGCGCCAGCAGCCAAGTGTGGGGGACAGGGGGCCCCGGGGAGACCCAGTACTTC | CASSQVWGTGGPGETQYF
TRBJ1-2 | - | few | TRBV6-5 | TGTGCCACAAGGACAGACCATGGCTACACCTTC | CATRTDHGYTF
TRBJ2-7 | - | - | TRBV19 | TGTGCCAGTGCGACAACAGGGAGCTCCTACGAGCAGTACTTC | CASATTGSSYEQYF
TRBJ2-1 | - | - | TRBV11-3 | TGTGCCAGCAGCTTATTGGGGAATGAGCAGTTCTTC | CASSLLGNEQFF
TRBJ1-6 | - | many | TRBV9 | TGTGCCAGCAGCATCCTCGGAGGGGAACCACCCCTCCACTTT | CASSILGGEPPLHF
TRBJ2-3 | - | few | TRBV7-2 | TGTGCCAGCAGCTTAGGACTAGTGGTGGCAGATACGCAGTATTTT | CASSLGLVVADTQYF
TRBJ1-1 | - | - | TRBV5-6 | TGTGCCAGCAGCTTTGACATTTCAATCACTGAAGCTTTCTTT | CASSFDISITEAFF
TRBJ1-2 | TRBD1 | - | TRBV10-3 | TGTCCAGGGGGGGATGGCTACACCTTC | CPGGDGYTF
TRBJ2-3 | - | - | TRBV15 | TGTGCCACCAGCAGTACCCCCAAAGATACGCAGTATTTT | CATSSTPKDTQYF
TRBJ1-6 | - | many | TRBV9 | TGTGCCAGCAGCCTTTCTTCCGATGCTCCCCTCCACTTT | CASSLSSDAPLHF
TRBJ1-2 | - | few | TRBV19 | TGTGCCAGTAGCCGGACCGGGACGGATAAACTATATGGCTACACCTTC | CASSRTGTDKLYGYTF
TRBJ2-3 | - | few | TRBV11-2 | TGTGCCAGCAGCTTAAAAGGGGGGGGCACAGATACGCAGTATTTT | CASSLKGGGTDTQYF
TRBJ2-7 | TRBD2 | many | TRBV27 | TGTGCCAGCATGGCGGGGGGGCTAGAGGAGCAGTACTTC | CASMAGGLEEQYF
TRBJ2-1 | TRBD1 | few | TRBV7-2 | TGTGCCAGCAGCTTACGGGACAGGGGCATCAATGAGCAGTTCTTC | CASSLRDRGINEQFF
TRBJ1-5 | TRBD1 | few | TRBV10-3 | TGTGCCATCAGGGAGGGGACAGAAAATCAGCCCCAGCATTTT | CAIREGTENQPQHF
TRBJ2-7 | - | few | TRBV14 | TGTGCCAGCAGCCAAGCCCAGGGGGGTACAGACTTC | CASSQAQGGTDF
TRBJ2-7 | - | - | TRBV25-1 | TGTGCCAGCAGTAAAAGGGACAAATCCTACGAGCAGTACTTC | CASSKRDKSYEQYF
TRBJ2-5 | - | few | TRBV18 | TGTGCCAGCTCACTCAGCGTCACACCTCAAGAGACCCAGTACTTC | CASSLSVTPQETQYF
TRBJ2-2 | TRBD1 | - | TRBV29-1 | TGCAGCGTTGAAGTGAGGAAGGGGGCGCAGGACACCGGGGAGCTGTTTTTT | CSVEVRKGAQDTGELFF
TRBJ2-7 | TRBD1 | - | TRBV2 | TGTGCCGGGGGACAGGGCCCCTACGAGCAGTACTTC | CAGGQGPYEQYF
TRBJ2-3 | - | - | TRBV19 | TGTGCCAGTAGTATAGCGAAGGGACCCTCCTATATGCGGTATTTT | CASSIAKGPSYMRYF
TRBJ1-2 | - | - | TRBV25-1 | TGTGCCAGCAGTGAAAGGATAAGAAGCTATGGCTACACCTTC | CASSERIRSYGYTF
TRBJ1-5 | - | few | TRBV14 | TGTGCCAGCAGCCAAGGGCATTCGCCCCAGCATTTT | CASSQGHSPQHF